This is a list of T cell receptor beta chains from one sample in a study of T cell repertoires in cytomegalovirus infection. One entry per CDR3 protein, called by TCRdb with MiXCR from the reads. The sample contains tens of thousands of distinct CDR3 sequences, 3.5% to 4% of which appear only once. Sequences were obtained from PBMCs. The receptors come from a human donor in good health (CMV status not recorded). Some clones in this sample may be carry-over from other donors' samples. CDR3s include the opening cysteine and the closing phenylalanine or tryptophan. Fields, in order: V gene, D gene, clone size, J gene, CDR3 protein, CDR3 DNA. The D gene is left open where the match is weak. Clone size is shown for a subset of rows, as once, few, many or a class of expanded clone.

v_call: TRBV7-2
d_call: .
clone_size: many
j_call: TRBJ1-1
cdr3_aa: CASSLAGRTEAFF
cdr3_nt: TGTGCCAGCAGCTTAGCAGGACGGACTGAAGCTTTCTTT

v_call: TRBV6-2/TRBV6-3
d_call: TRBD2
clone_size: many
j_call: TRBJ2-2
cdr3_aa: CASSYSSGARRSGELFF
cdr3_nt: TGTGCCAGCAGTTACTCGAGCGGGGCCCGTAGGTCCGGGGAGCTGTTTTTT

v_call: TRBV7-2
d_call: .
clone_size: many
j_call: TRBJ2-1
cdr3_aa: CASSLGGVGEQFF
cdr3_nt: TGTGCCAGCAGCTTAGGGGGCGTGGGCGAGCAGTTCTTC

v_call: TRBV29-1
d_call: .
clone_size: many
j_call: TRBJ2-3
cdr3_aa: CSVEVLRGSTDTQYF
cdr3_nt: TGCAGCGTTGAAGTTCTTAGAGGGTCGACAGATACGCAGTATTTT

v_call: TRBV11-1
d_call: TRBD2
clone_size: many
j_call: TRBJ2-1
cdr3_aa: CASSPRTSGGTYNEQFF
cdr3_nt: TGTGCCAGCAGCCCCCGGACTAGCGGGGGGACCTACAATGAGCAGTTCTTC

v_call: TRBV29-1
d_call: .
clone_size: many
j_call: TRBJ2-5
cdr3_aa: CSVRSQETQYF
cdr3_nt: TGCAGCGTTCGGTCTCAAGAGACCCAGTACTTC

v_call: TRBV7-2
d_call: .
clone_size: many
j_call: TRBJ2-1
cdr3_aa: CASSSTGVSYNEQFF
cdr3_nt: TGTGCCAGCAGCTCGACTGGCGTCTCCTACAATGAGCAGTTCTTC

v_call: TRBV7-2
d_call: TRBD1
clone_size: .
j_call: TRBJ1-5
cdr3_aa: CASSPDRAVGQPQHF
cdr3_nt: TGTGCCAGCAGCCCTGACAGGGCGGTCGGTCAGCCCCAGCATTTT

v_call: TRBV7-2
d_call: .
clone_size: many
j_call: TRBJ2-7
cdr3_aa: CASSLQAGKTYEQYF
cdr3_nt: TGTGCCAGCAGCTTACAAGCGGGTAAAACCTACGAGCAGTACTTC

v_call: TRBV7-2
d_call: .
clone_size: many
j_call: TRBJ2-1
cdr3_aa: CASSQEGGRRGEQFF
cdr3_nt: TGTGCCAGCAGTCAAGAGGGTGGGCGGAGGGGTGAGCAGTTCTTC

v_call: TRBV12-3/TRBV12-4
d_call: TRBD2
clone_size: many
j_call: TRBJ2-5
cdr3_aa: CASSLFEIGGGAYETQYF
cdr3_nt: TGTGCCAGCAGTTTATTCGAAATTGGCGGGGGGGCCTATGAGACCCAGTACTTC

v_call: TRBV28
d_call: .
clone_size: many
j_call: TRBJ2-1
cdr3_aa: CASSLSWMGERDRPFF
cdr3_nt: TGTGCCAGCAGTTTATCCTGGATGGGCGAGCGGGACAGGCCGTTCTTC